One sample yielded the 14 T cell receptor beta chains listed below, sequenced in a study of blood T cells in healthy people across ages. Primed by a sample-barcoded 5' primer and a J-beta primer mix, a second PCR proceeded for 7 to 11 cycles. Each CDR3 protein is one row after TCRdb ran MiXCR on the 5' RACE reads. The table has over 950,000 distinct CDR3 sequences, around two fifths seen once. Sequenced material: blood. The source of these receptors is a man younger than 35 in good health.

The CDR3 DNA reads TGTGCCAGCAGTTACTCGATTGCCCGGGGAGATACGCAGTATTTT. Amino acid sequence: CASSYSIARGDTQYF. V is TRBV6-6 and J is TRBJ2-3; D perhaps matches TRBD2 (5 bases). The CDR3 runs 15 residues. The ends were cut back, 0 bases at V and 5 bases at J, with 12 bases in the middle. The germline CDR1 and CDR2 sequences are MNHNY and SVGAGI (reference sequence).

This clonotype appeared a few times. The V and J genes are TRBV9 and TRBJ1-6, with D perhaps matching TRBD1 (6 bases). CDR3 length: 14 amino acids. Germline CDR1 is SGDLS and CDR2 is YYNGEE. Deletions cut 5 bases from V and 9 bases from J, with 15 bases between. CDR3 DNA sequence: TGTGCCAGCAGGGCGGGGGCTAGTACTTCACCCCTCCACTTT. Its protein is CASRAGASTSPLHF.

This chain uses TRBV2 with TRBJ1-5; no definite D call. The length of the CDR3 is 17 residues. V was pared by 1 base and J by 0 bases, with 13 bases between. Germline V gene lookup returns CDR1 SNHLY and CDR2 FYNNEI. CDR3 bases: TGTGCCAGCAGTGAAGTTCAGGCTCCTTATAGCAATCAGCCCCAGCATTTT. Translating it yields CASSEVQAPYSNQPQHF.

This clonotype has a count of ten or more. The chain uses TRBV6-2 or TRBV6-3 and TRBJ2-4, with TRBD1 matching over 7 bases. V lost 5 bases, J lost 1 base, and 14 bases stayed unmatched. The CDR3 is 18 amino acids. From germline, CDR1 is MNHEY and CDR2 SVGEGT. DNA for the CDR3: TGTGCCAGCAGTCGACAGGGCGGATCCGTGGAGGCCAAAAACATTCAGTACTTC. This sequence encodes CASSRQGGSVEAKNIQYF.

The gene calls are TRBV11-2 and TRBJ1-2; TRBD1 agrees at 9 bases. CDR3 length equals 15 residues. Trimming removed 3 bases from V and 0 bases from J; junction bases left unmatched: 2. Per germline, CDR1 SGHAT and CDR2 FQNNGV. The CDR3 loop is CASSFWDRANYGYTF. The CDR3 coding sequence is TGTGCCAGCAGCTTCTGGGACAGGGCTAACTATGGCTACACCTTC.

The table lists this clonotype with a few counts. The rearrangement links TRBV20-1 to TRBJ2-3; D perhaps matches TRBD2 (5 bases). Germline V gene sequence: CDR1 DFQATT, CDR2 SNEGSKA (reference sequence). V lost 3 bases to trimming and J lost 7 bases, with 20 bases between them. The CDR3 is 15 amino acids. The CDR3: CSARGPKDSANTQYF. The CDR3 DNA follows: TGCAGTGCTAGGGGCCCGAAAGATAGCGCAAATACGCAGTATTTT.

The chain uses TRBV10-3 and TRBJ2-7; no reliable D call. Germline assignment: CDR1 ENHRY and CDR2 SYGVKD. V shed 2 bases and J shed 0 bases, with 8 bases lying between them. CDR3 size: 14 residues. CDR3 in amino acids: CAISEKGSSYEQYF. CDR3 coding DNA: TGTGCCATCAGTGAGAAGGGCAGCTCCTACGAGCAGTACTTC.

The CDR3 region is CASSQEILTNTQYF. The CDR3 DNA reads TGTGCCAGCAGCCAAGAAATCCTAACGAATACGCAGTATTTT. This chain connects TRBV4-2 to TRBJ2-3; unclear D gene. Between the trimmed V and J ends, which lost 0 bases and 7 bases, there was a span of 11 bases. Germline CDR1 is LGHNA and CDR2 is YNFKEQ. The CDR3 is made up of 14 amino acids.

V gene TRBV7-2 combines with J gene TRBJ1-1; weak D call: TRBD1 (6 bases). The CDR3 extends over 13 amino acids. Germline-derived CDR1 and CDR2 are SGHTA and FQGNSA. Between the trimmed V and J ends, which lost 8 bases and 11 bases, there was a span of 21 bases. CDR3 DNA: TGTGCCAGCCCAAAAAACAGGGATTGGGAGGCTTTCTTT. Its translation: CASPKNRDWEAFF.

This clonotype was recorded once. The V gene is TRBV9, the J gene TRBJ1-2; 10 nucleotides match TRBD1. The J segment lost 6 bases and the V segment lost 4 bases, leaving 12 bases of the junction unmatched. The CDR3 length is 16 residues. Germline CDR1 is SGDLS and CDR2 is YYNGEE. CDR3 loop: CASSPSVMTGGNGYTF. The CDR3 DNA reads as TGTGCCAGCAGCCCCAGCGTGATGACAGGGGGCAATGGCTACACCTTC.

The rearrangement uses TRBV5-5 and TRBJ2-3; the D call may be TRBD1 or TRBD2 (7 bases each). V lost 1 base to trimming and J lost 2 bases, with 14 bases between them. The CDR3 runs 16 residues. Looked up from germline, CDR1 is SGHKS and CDR2 is YYEKEE (reference sequence). CDR3 DNA: TGTGCCAGCAGCTTGCGACAGGGAGGGGACACAGATACGCAGTATTTT. It specifies CASSLRQGGDTDTQYF.

This clonotype was observed a handful of times. The rearrangement uses TRBV20-1 and TRBJ2-5; 15 bases agree with TRBD2. This CDR3 region has 15 residues. Germline V CDR1 and CDR2: DFQATT, SNEGSKA (reference sequence). The J segment lost 5 bases and the V segment lost 5 bases, leaving 6 bases of the junction unmatched. The CDR3 reads CSAEGLAGGMETQYF. The CDR3 DNA is TGCAGTGCTGAGGGACTAGCGGGGGGTATGGAGACCCAGTACTTC.

This clonotype was seen a handful of times. The chain employs TRBV6-5 and TRBJ2-7; 9 bases line up with TRBD1. V lost 5 bases, J lost 2 bases, and 7 bases stayed unmatched. This CDR3 is 15 amino acids long. Germline CDR1 is MNHEY and CDR2 is SVGAGI. CDR3: CASSTRTGEAYEQYF. The CDR3 bases are TGTGCCAGCAGTACCCGGACAGGGGAAGCCTACGAGCAGTACTTC.

The V gene is TRBV9, the J gene TRBJ2-3; D remains ambiguous. This CDR3 region has 15 residues. In germline, CDR1 is SGDLS, CDR2 YYNGEE. V was cut by 0 bases and J by 5 bases, with 13 bases left in between. The CDR3 spells CASSVESHLEDTQYF. DNA of the CDR3: TGTGCCAGCAGCGTAGAGTCTCACCTCGAAGATACGCAGTATTTT.